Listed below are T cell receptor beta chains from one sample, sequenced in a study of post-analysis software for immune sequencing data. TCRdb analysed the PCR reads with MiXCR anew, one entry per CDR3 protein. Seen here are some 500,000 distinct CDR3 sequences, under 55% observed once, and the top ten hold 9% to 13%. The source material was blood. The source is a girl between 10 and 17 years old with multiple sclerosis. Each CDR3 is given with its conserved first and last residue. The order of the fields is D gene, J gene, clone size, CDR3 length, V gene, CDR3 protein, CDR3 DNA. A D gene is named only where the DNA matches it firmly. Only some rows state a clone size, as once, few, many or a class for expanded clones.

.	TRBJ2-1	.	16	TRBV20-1	CSARSNPWDSYNEQFF	TGCAGTGCTAGAAGCAACCCGTGGGATTCCTACAATGAGCAGTTCTTC
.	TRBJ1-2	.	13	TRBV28	CASSVSGVRGYTF	TGTGCCAGCAGTGTTTCGGGCGTTCGTGGCTACACCTTC
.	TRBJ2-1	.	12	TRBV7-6	CASSLLDNEQFF	TGTGCCAGCAGCTTACTAGACAATGAGCAGTTCTTC
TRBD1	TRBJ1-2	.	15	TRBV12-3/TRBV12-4	CASSLNQGGGFGYTF	TGTGCCAGCAGTCTAAACCAAGGGGGCGGTTTTGGCTACACCTTC
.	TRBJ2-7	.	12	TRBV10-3	CANSDGGYEQYF	TGTGCCAATTCAGACGGGGGCTACGAGCAGTACTTC
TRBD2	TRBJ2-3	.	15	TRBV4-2	CASSQELAGADTQYF	TGTGCCAGCAGCCAAGAACTAGCGGGAGCGGATACGCAGTATTTT
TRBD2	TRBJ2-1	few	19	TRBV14	CASSQDVRTSGRGYNEQFF	TGTGCCAGCAGCCAAGATGTCCGGACTAGCGGGAGAGGATACAATGAGCAGTTCTTC
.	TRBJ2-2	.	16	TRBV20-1	CSATDSGTSNTGELFF	TGCAGTGCTACGGACAGCGGAACTTCGAACACCGGGGAGCTGTTTTTT
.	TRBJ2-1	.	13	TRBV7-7	CASSLDTYNEQFF	TGTGCTAGCAGCTTAGACACCTACAATGAGCAGTTCTTC
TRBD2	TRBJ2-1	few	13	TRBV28	CASSNSGLNEQFF	TGTGCCAGCAGCAATAGCGGGCTTAATGAGCAGTTCTTC
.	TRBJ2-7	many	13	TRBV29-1	CSVGTAASYEQYF	TGCAGCGTTGGGACCGCGGCCTCCTACGAGCAGTACTTC
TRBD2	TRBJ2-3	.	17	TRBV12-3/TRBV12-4	CASTKQLAANSADTQYF	TGTGCCAGCACTAAACAACTAGCGGCGAATTCGGCAGATACGCAGTATTTT
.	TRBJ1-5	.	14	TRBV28	CASNHRAYGEPQHF	TGTGCCAGCAATCACAGGGCGTACGGTGAACCCCAGCATTTT
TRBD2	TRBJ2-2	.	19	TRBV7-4	CASSYLGLAGNLNTGELFF	TGTGCCAGCAGCTACCTGGGACTAGCGGGAAACTTGAACACCGGGGAGCTGTTTTTT
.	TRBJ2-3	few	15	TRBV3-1	CASSQDGASTDTQYF	TGTGCCAGCAGCCAAGACGGGGCTAGCACAGATACGCAGTATTTT
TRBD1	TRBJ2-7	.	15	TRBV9	CASSEKDRGYYEQYF	TGTGCCAGCAGCGAGAAAGACAGGGGATACTACGAGCAGTACTTC
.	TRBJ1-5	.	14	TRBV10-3	CAISGGGGNQPQHF	TGTGCCATCAGTGGGGGGGGAGGTAATCAGCCCCAGCATTTT
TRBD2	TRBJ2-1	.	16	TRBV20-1	CSARPSGLAGTREQFF	TGCAGTGCTAGGCCCAGCGGACTAGCGGGAACCAGGGAGCAGTTCTTC
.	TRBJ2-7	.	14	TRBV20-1	CSALRTGTAYEQYF	TGCAGTGCTTTGCGGACGGGTACCGCCTACGAGCAGTACTTC
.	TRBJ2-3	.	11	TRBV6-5	CASLAENTQYF	TGTGCCAGCTTGGCGGAGAATACGCAGTATTTT
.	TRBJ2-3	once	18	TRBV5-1	CASSFGARSRPSTDTQYF	TGCGCCAGCAGCTTTGGGGCTAGATCTCGGCCGAGCACAGATACGCAGTATTTT
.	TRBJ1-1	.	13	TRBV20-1	CSALSGAHTEAFF	TGCAGTGCCCTTTCGGGTGCACATACTGAAGCTTTCTTT
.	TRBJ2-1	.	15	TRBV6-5	CASRGDRKNYNEQFF	TGTGCCAGCAGGGGAGACAGGAAAAACTACAATGAGCAGTTCTTC
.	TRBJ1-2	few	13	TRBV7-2	CASSLGRTGGYTF	TGTGCCAGCAGCTTAGGGCGGACCGGTGGCTACACCTTC
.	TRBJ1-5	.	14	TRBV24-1	CATSDGGTGQPQHF	TGTGCCACCAGTGATGGTGGAACGGGTCAGCCCCAGCATTTT
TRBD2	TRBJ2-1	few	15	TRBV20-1	CSSLAGAYSYNEQFF	TGCAGTTCCCTAGCGGGAGCATACTCCTACAATGAGCAGTTCTTC
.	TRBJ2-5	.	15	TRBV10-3	CAISDPRGREETQYF	TGTGCCATCAGTGATCCAAGGGGGAGGGAAGAGACCCAGTACTTC
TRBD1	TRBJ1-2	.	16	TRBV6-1	CASSESPGTGAYGYTF	TGTGCCAGCAGTGAATCCCCGGGGACAGGGGCTTATGGCTACACCTTC
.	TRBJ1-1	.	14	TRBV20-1	CSASKEGLDTEAFF	TGTAGTGCTAGTAAGGAGGGGTTGGACACTGAAGCTTTCTTT
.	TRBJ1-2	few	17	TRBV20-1	CSAKTATLNLANYGYTF	TGCAGTGCTAAGACAGCGACATTGAACTTAGCTAACTATGGCTACACCTTC
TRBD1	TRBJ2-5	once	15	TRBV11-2	CASSPTTGGLETQYF	TGTGCCAGCAGCCCCACGACAGGGGGTCTAGAGACCCAGTACTTC
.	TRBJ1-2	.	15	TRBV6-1	CASSEYQTANYGYTF	TGTGCCAGCAGTGAATACCAGACAGCTAACTATGGCTACACCTTC
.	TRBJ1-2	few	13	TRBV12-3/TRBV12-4	CASSSTANYGYTF	TGTGCCAGCAGTTCGACAGCAAACTATGGCTACACCTTC
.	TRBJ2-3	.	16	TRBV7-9	CASSFGGVTGADTQYF	TGTGCCAGCAGCTTCGGCGGCGTAACCGGGGCAGATACGCAGTATTTT
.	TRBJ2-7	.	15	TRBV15	CATSRDAAGAHEQYF	TGTGCCACCAGCAGAGATGCGGCAGGGGCGCACGAGCAGTACTTC
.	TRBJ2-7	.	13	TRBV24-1	CATQKEPTYEQYF	TGTGCCACCCAGAAGGAGCCCACCTACGAGCAGTACTTC
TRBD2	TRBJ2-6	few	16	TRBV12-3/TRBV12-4	CASTGLADSGANVLTF	TGTGCCAGCACGGGACTAGCCGACTCTGGGGCCAACGTCCTGACTTTC
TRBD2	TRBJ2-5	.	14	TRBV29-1	CSVGSGGGSETQYF	TGCAGCGTTGGTAGCGGGGGGGGTAGCGAGACCCAGTACTTC
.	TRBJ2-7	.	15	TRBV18	CASSPRTGTNYEQYF	TGTGCCAGCTCACCAAGAACTGGGACAAACTACGAGCAGTACTTC
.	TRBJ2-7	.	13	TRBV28	CASLTPGRYEQYF	TGTGCCAGCCTAACCCCGGGACGTTACGAGCAGTACTTC
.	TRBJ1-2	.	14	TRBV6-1	CASSVDRFDYGYTF	TGTGCCAGCAGTGTCGACAGGTTCGACTATGGCTACACCTTC